This is a list of T cell receptor beta chains from one sample in a study of graft-versus-host responses after intestinal transplantation. For these receptors, no antigen is known. Some clones are missing from TCRdb's copy, which holds only in-frame ones; the method was immunoSEQ multiplex PCR. The sample has about 96,000 clones, roughly 92% seen once. The material sequenced was unstimulated CD4+ T cells sorted from spleen or lymph node cells, taken before intestinal transplant. The receptors stem from a human donor who received an intestinal transplant. Each CDR3 is given with its conserved first and last residue. The D gene is left open where the match is weak. Size values are once, few and many counts, or a class for expanded clones, and some rows have none.

d_call,clone_size,j_call,v_call,cdr3_aa,cdr3_nt
-,-,TRBJ2-3,TRBV20-1,CSASGADTQYF,TGCAGTGCTAGTGGTGCAGATACGCAGTATTTT
-,-,TRBJ2-5,TRBV21-1,CASSKVGVETQYF,TGTGCCAGCAGCAAAGTAGGGGTGGAGACCCAGTACTTC
TRBD2,-,TRBJ2-7,TRBV19,CASRGLADSYEQYF,TGTGCCAGTAGGGGACTAGCGGACTCCTACGAGCAGTACTTC
-,once,TRBJ1-3,TRBV2,CASSEGGYTIYF,TGTGCCAGCAGTGAGGGGGGGTACACCATATATTTT
TRBD1,-,TRBJ2-3,TRBV15,CATSRLTGASTDTQYF,TGTGCCACCAGCAGATTAACAGGGGCTAGCACAGATACGCAGTATTTT
TRBD1,-,TRBJ1-1,TRBV29-1,CSVEGPQTGANTEAFF,TGCAGCGTTGAAGGGCCCCAGACAGGGGCGAACACTGAAGCTTTCTTT
-,-,TRBJ1-5,TRBV6-5,CASSRRSGDNQPQHF,TGTGCCAGCAGCCGAAGGAGCGGTGACAATCAGCCCCAGCATTTT
TRBD1,-,TRBJ2-5,TRBV7-9,CASSRGQGGETQYF,TGTGCCAGCAGCCGCGGACAGGGAGGAGAGACCCAGTACTTC
-,-,TRBJ2-1,TRBV28,CASSGAHNEQFF,TGTGCCAGCAGTGGGGCCCACAATGAGCAGTTCTTC
-,-,TRBJ2-5,TRBV28,CASRGAGFQETQYF,TGTGCCAGCAGAGGGGCTGGTTTCCAAGAGACCCAGTACTTC
TRBD2,once,TRBJ2-5,TRBV6-1,CASSELPGGETQYF,TGTGCCAGCAGTGAACTACCGGGAGGGGAGACCCAGTACTTC
-,-,TRBJ2-7,TRBV19,CASSIGVASSYEQYF,TGTGCCAGTAGTATAGGGGTAGCGAGCTCCTACGAGCAGTACTTC
-,-,TRBJ2-4,TRBV5-1,CASSLWGEDKNIQYF,TGCGCCAGCAGCTTGTGGGGGGAGGACAAAAACATTCAGTACTTC
TRBD1,-,TRBJ1-1,TRBV6-6,CASSYSGQTNTEAFF,TGTGCCAGCAGTTACTCGGGACAGACTAACACTGAAGCTTTCTTT
-,-,TRBJ1-1,TRBV9,CASSPTPWENTEAFF,TGTGCCAGCAGCCCCACACCCTGGGAGAACACTGAAGCTTTCTTT
TRBD1,once,TRBJ1-3,TRBV4-3,CASSQGPGQGGNTIYF,TGCGCCAGCAGCCAAGGGCCGGGACAGGGAGGAAACACCATATATTTT
TRBD1,-,TRBJ2-1,TRBV5-6,CASSLAGDRHNEQFF,TGTGCCAGCAGCTTGGCTGGGGACAGACACAATGAGCAGTTCTTC
-,-,TRBJ2-2,TRBV7-2,CASSLVLSRPNTGELFF,TGTGCCAGCAGCTTAGTTTTATCTAGGCCGAACACCGGGGAGCTGTTTTTT
-,-,TRBJ2-5,TRBV5-1,CASSQSTLPTQYF,TGCGCCAGCAGCCAGTCGACGTTACCGACCCAGTACTTC
TRBD1,-,TRBJ2-1,TRBV10-2,CASRQTGQGSYNEQFF,TGCGCCAGCAGGCAAACGGGACAGGGGTCCTACAATGAGCAGTTCTTC
-,once,TRBJ2-1,TRBV5-6,CASSSTDYWGNEQFF,TGTGCCAGCAGCTCAACTGATTATTGGGGGAATGAGCAGTTCTTC
-,few,TRBJ2-1,TRBV5-1,CASSLFSTAVTYNEQFF,TGCGCCAGCAGCTTGTTTTCGACGGCGGTTACCTACAATGAGCAGTTCTTC
TRBD2,-,TRBJ2-1,TRBV27,CASSSGLAGVGEQFF,TGTGCCAGCAGTTCCGGACTAGCGGGAGTGGGTGAGCAGTTCTTC
TRBD2,-,TRBJ2-6,TRBV5-1,CASSSGLGLGPNSGANVLTF,TGCGCCAGCAGCTCGGGACTAGGTTTGGGCCCAAACTCTGGGGCCAACGTCCTGACTTTC
-,-,TRBJ2-3,TRBV10-3,CAIADTGTQYF,TGTGCCATCGCCGATACGGGTACGCAGTATTTT
-,-,TRBJ2-2,TRBV5-4,CASSPDWNTGELFF,TGTGCCAGCAGTCCCGACTGGAACACCGGGGAGCTGTTTTTT
TRBD2,-,TRBJ2-4,TRBV27,CASSTLAGGPLAKNIQYF,TGTGCCAGCAGTACCTTAGCGGGAGGCCCCTTAGCCAAAAACATTCAGTACTTC
TRBD1,-,TRBJ1-3,TRBV2,CARVGTGSSGNTIYF,TGTGCCAGGGTTGGGACAGGGAGTTCCGGAAACACCATATATTTT
-,-,TRBJ1-1,TRBV4-1,CASSNSKGRLWDWEAFF,TGCGCCAGCAGCAACTCCAAAGGAAGGCTATGGGATTGGGAAGCTTTCTTT
-,-,TRBJ2-7,TRBV2,CASRTDSYEQYF,TGTGCCAGCCGGACAGATTCCTACGAGCAGTACTTC
-,once,TRBJ1-3,TRBV6-5,CASTEQGSGNTIYF,TGTGCCAGCACCGAACAGGGCTCTGGAAACACCATATATTTT
TRBD1,-,TRBJ2-2,TRBV29-1,CSVLHRGRTGELFF,TGCAGCGTGCTGCACAGGGGGCGTACCGGGGAGCTGTTTTTT
TRBD1,-,TRBJ2-7,TRBV19,CASSIRRQGAGEQYF,TGTGCCAGTAGTATTCGACGACAGGGGGCCGGCGAGCAGTACTTC
TRBD2,-,TRBJ2-3,TRBV7-7,CASSLGGGTLAGVDTQYF,TGTGCCAGCAGCTTAGGGGGCGGAACTCTAGCGGGAGTAGATACGCAGTATTTT
-,-,TRBJ2-7,TRBV7-9,CASSYPGGFSYEQYF,TGTGCCAGCAGCTACCCTGGAGGGTTTTCCTACGAGCAGTACTTC
-,-,TRBJ2-5,TRBV9,CASSKAAQETQYF,TGTGCCAGCAGTAAAGCGGCCCAAGAGACCCAGTACTTC
TRBD1,-,TRBJ1-5,TRBV2,CASSVRGRRNQPQHF,TGTGCCAGCAGTGTAAGGGGGCGGAGGAATCAGCCCCAGCATTTT
-,-,TRBJ2-2,TRBV6-1,CASSEIGGWDTGELFF,TGTGCCAGCAGTGAAATCGGGGGCTGGGACACCGGGGAGCTGTTTTTT
-,-,TRBJ2-7,TRBV14,CASSQEGRTHQDEQYF,TGTGCCAGCAGCCAAGAGGGCCGAACACACCAAGACGAGCAGTACTTC
-,-,TRBJ1-5,TRBV19,CASNWVKRNQPQHF,TGTGCCAGTAACTGGGTCAAACGGAATCAGCCCCAGCATTTT
-,once,TRBJ2-1,TRBV29-1,CSVAISGSYNEQFF,TGCAGCGTTGCTATTAGCGGCTCCTACAATGAGCAGTTCTTC
-,-,TRBJ2-3,TRBV10-3,CAIRQQGEGTDTQYF,TGTGCCATCAGGCAACAGGGTGAGGGCACAGATACGCAGTATTTT
-,-,TRBJ2-5,TRBV5-1,CASSYVDGRSGETQYF,TGCGCCAGCAGCTACGTGGACGGGCGGAGCGGAGAGACCCAGTACTTC
-,-,TRBJ1-6,TRBV27,CASTPWGENNSPLHF,TGTGCCAGCACTCCATGGGGGGAGAATAATTCACCCCTCCACTTT
-,-,TRBJ2-3,TRBV9,CASSVAALPSTDTQYF,TGTGCCAGCAGCGTAGCAGCACTACCTAGCACAGATACGCAGTATTTT
-,-,TRBJ1-6,TRBV18,CASSPGVGNSPLHF,TGTGCCAGCTCACCTGGAGTGGGTAATTCACCCCTCCACTTT
-,-,TRBJ2-5,TRBV5-4,CASSRFSGQETQYF,TGTGCCAGCAGCCGGTTTTCGGGCCAAGAGACCCAGTACTTC
-,-,TRBJ2-7,TRBV7-8,CASSPRDAAGSYEQYF,TGTGCCAGCAGCCCCCGGGACGCGGCGGGATCCTACGAGCAGTACTTC
-,-,TRBJ1-1,TRBV30,CAWSEGQSLRRTEAFF,TGTGCCTGGAGTGAAGGACAGAGTCTCAGGAGGACTGAAGCTTTCTTT
-,-,TRBJ2-3,TRBV7-2,CASIPVAGASTDTQYF,TGTGCCAGCATCCCCGTGGCGGGTGCTAGCACAGATACGCAGTATTTT
TRBD2,-,TRBJ2-7,TRBV5-1,CASRWTSGTASGRSYEQYF,TGCGCCAGCAGGTGGACCTCCGGGACAGCTAGCGGGAGAAGCTACGAGCAGTACTTC
-,-,TRBJ1-4,TRBV30,CAWSFEEKLFF,TGTGCCTGGTCCTTCGAGGAAAAACTGTTTTTT
TRBD2,-,TRBJ2-1,TRBV7-2,CASSRLAGTASNEQFF,TGTGCCAGCAGCCGACTAGCGGGAACGGCTAGCAATGAGCAGTTCTTC
-,-,TRBJ2-4,TRBV6-1,CASRGKLGAKNIQYF,TGTGCCAGCAGGGGGAAACTGGGGGCCAAAAACATTCAGTACTTC
-,-,TRBJ1-6,TRBV6-5,CASSYSPRYNSPLHF,TGTGCCAGCAGTTACTCTCCACGGTATAATTCACCCCTCCACTTT
-,-,TRBJ2-7,TRBV5-1,CASSRSQGTYEQYF,TGCGCCAGCAGTCGATCACAGGGCACCTACGAGCAGTACTTC